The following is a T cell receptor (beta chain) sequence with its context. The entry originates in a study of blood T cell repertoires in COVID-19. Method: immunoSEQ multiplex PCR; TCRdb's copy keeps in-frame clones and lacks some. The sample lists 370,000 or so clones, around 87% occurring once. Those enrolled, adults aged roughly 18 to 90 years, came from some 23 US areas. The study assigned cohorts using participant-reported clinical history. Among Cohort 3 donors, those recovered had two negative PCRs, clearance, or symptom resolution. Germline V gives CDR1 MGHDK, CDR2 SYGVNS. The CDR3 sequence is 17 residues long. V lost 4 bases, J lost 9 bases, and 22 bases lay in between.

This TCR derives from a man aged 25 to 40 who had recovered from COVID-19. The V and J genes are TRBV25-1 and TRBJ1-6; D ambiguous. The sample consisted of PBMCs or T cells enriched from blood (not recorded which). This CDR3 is CASSVSAPGRFVSPLHF. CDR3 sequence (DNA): TGTGCCAGCAGTGTTAGCGCCCCGGGCCGATTCGTTTCACCCCTCCACTTT. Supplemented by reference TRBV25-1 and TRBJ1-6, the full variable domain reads EADIYQTPRYLVIGTGKKITLECSQTMGHDKMYWYQQDPGMELHLIHYSYGVNSTEKGDLSSESTVSRIRTEHFPLTLESARPSHTSQYLCASSVSAPGRFVSPLHFGNGTRLTVT.